This TCR beta chain derives from a study of T cell responses to AZD1222 COVID-19 vaccine. The CDR3 is 16 residues long. Trimming pared 2 bases from V and 7 bases from J, leaving 20 bases between. From germline, CDR1 is MNHNS and CDR2 SASEGT. Some clones are missing from TCRdb's copy, which holds only in-frame ones; the method was immunoSEQ multiplex PCR. The sample contains 100,000 to 140,000 clones, nearly 90% of which appear only once. This TCR derives from an adult who received the AZD1222 COVID-19 vaccine. The specimen comprised peripheral blood, sampled 28 days after the second AZD1222 dose. The rearrangement links TRBV6-1 to TRBJ1-2; tentative D call: TRBD1 (5 bases). This CDR3 is CASSEWDGHMLSGYTF. Written as DNA, the CDR3 is TGTGCCAGCAGTGAATGGGACGGCCACATGTTGAGTGGCTACACCTTC.